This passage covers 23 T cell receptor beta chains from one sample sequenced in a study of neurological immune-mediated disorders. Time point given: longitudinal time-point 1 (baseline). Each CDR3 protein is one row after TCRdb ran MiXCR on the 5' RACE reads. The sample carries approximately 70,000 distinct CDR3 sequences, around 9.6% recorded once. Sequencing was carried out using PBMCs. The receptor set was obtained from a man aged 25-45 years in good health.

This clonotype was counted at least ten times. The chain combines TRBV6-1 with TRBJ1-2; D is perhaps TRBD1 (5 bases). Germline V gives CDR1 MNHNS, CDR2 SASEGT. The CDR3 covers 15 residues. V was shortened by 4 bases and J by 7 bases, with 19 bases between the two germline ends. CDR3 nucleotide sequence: TGTGCCAGCAGTGTTCATTCGGGACCGAACGTTGGCTACACCTTC. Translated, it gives CASSVHSGPNVGYTF.

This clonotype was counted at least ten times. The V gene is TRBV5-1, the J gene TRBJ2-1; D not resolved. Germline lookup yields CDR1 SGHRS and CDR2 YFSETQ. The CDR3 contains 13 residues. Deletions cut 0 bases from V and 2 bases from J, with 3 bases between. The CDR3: CASSLVAYNEQFF. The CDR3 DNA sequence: TGCGCCAGCAGCTTGGTCGCCTACAATGAGCAGTTCTTC.

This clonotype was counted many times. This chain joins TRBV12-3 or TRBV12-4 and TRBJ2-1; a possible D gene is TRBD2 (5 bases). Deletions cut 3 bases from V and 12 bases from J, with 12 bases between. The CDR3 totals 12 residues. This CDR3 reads CASSLDLHLQFF. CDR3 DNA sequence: TGTGCCAGCAGTTTGGACTTACATTTGCAGTTCTTC.

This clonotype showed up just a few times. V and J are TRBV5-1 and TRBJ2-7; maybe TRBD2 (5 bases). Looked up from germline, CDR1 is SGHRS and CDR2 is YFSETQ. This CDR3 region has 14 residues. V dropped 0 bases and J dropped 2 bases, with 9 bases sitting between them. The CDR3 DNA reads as TGCGCCAGCAGCTTGGTTTCCGGGGCCTACGAGCAGTACTTC. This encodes CASSLVSGAYEQYF.

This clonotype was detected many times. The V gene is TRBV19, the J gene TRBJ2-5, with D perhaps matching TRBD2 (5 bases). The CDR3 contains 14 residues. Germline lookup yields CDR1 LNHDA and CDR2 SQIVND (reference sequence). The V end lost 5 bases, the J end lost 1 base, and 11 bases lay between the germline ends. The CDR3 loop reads CASSPGISQETQYF. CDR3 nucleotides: TGTGCCAGTAGTCCCGGGATATCCCAAGAGACCCAGTACTTC.

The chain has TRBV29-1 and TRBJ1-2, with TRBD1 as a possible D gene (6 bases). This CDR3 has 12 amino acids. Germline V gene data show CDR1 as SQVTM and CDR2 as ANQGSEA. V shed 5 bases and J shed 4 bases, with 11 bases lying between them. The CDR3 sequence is CSVPGQFYGYTF. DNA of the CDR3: TGCAGCGTTCCCGGACAGTTCTATGGCTACACCTTC.

CDR3: CASSPRAMGETQYF. CDR3 sequence (DNA): TGCGCCAGTAGCCCCCGGGCCATGGGAGAGACCCAGTACTTC. The chain uses TRBV5-1 and TRBJ2-5; D gene ambiguous. Germline assignment: CDR1 SGHRS and CDR2 YFSETQ. CDR3 size: 14 residues. The V and J ends lost 8 bases and 4 bases respectively, with 18 bases between them.

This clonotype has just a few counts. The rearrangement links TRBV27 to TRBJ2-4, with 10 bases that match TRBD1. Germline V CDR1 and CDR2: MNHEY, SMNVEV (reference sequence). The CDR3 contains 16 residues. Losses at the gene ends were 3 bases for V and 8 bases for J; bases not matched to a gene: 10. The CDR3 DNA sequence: TGTGCCAGCAGTTTGGTTGGGACAGGGGCCGTGGACATTCAGTACTTC. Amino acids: CASSLVGTGAVDIQYF.

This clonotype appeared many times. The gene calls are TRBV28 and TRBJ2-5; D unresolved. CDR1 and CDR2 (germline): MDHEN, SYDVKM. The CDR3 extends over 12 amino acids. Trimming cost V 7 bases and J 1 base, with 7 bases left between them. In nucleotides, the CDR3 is TGTGCCAGCACAGTATCCCAAGAGACCCAGTACTTC. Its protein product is CASTVSQETQYF. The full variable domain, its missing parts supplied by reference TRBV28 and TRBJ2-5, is DVKVTQSSRYLVKRTGEKVFLECVQDMDHENMFWYRQDPGLGLRLIYFSYDVKMKEKGDIPEGYSVSREKKERFSLILESASTNQTSMYLCASTVSQETQYFGPGTRLLVL.

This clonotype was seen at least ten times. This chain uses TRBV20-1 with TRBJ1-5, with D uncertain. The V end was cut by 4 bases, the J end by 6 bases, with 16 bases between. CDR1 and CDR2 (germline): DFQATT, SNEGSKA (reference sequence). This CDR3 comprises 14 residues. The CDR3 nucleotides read TGCAGTGCTATAGGGTTAGCAACGGGTCAGCCCCAGCATTTT. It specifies CSAIGLATGQPQHF.

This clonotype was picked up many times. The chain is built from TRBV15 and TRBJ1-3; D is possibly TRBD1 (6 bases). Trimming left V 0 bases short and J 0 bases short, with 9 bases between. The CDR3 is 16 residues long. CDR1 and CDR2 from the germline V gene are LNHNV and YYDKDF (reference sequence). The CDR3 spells CATSREGGGSGNTIYF. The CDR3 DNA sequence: TGTGCCACCAGCAGAGAAGGGGGTGGCTCTGGAAACACCATATATTTT.

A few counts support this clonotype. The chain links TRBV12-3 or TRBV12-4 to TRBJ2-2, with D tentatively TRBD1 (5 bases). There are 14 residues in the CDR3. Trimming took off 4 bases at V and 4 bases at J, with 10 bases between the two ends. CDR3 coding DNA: TGTGCCAGCAGTTATCAGGGTGCCACCGGGGAGCTGTTTTTT. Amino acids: CASSYQGATGELFF.

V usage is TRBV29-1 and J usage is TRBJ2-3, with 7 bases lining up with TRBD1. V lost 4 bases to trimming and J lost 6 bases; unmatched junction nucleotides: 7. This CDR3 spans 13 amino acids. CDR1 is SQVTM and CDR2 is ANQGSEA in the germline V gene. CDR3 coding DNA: TGCAGCGTTGCGGTAGGGACAGCTGATACGCAGTATTTT. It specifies CSVAVGTADTQYF.

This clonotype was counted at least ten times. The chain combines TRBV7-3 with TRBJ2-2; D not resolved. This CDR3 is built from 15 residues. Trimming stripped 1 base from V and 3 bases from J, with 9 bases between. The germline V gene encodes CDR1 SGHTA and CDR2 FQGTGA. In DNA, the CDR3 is TGTGCCAGCAGCTTAAGCGGTTGGGACACCGGGGAGCTGTTTTTT. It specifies CASSLSGWDTGELFF.

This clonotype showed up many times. CDR3 loop: CASSFARGAKTNGYTF. Written as DNA, the CDR3 is TGTGCCAGCAGTTTCGCGAGGGGCGCGAAAACTAATGGCTACACCTTC. The chain recombines TRBV27 with TRBJ1-2; maybe TRBD1 (5 bases). This CDR3 is 16 amino acids long. Germline assignment: CDR1 MNHEY and CDR2 SMNVEV (reference sequence). The V end lost 3 bases, the J end lost 6 bases, and 20 bases lay between the germline ends.

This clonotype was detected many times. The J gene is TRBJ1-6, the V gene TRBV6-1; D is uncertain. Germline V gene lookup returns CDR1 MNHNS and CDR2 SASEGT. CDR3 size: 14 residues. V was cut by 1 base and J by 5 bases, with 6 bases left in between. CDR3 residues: CASSEGPDNSPLHF. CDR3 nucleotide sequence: TGTGCCAGCAGTGAAGGTCCAGATAATTCACCCCTCCACTTT.

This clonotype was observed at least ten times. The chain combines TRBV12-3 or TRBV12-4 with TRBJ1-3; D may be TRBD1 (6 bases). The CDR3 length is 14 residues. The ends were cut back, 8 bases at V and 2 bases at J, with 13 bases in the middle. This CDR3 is CASGGQGAGNTIYF. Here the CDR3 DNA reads TGTGCCAGCGGGGGGCAGGGCGCTGGAAACACCATATATTTT.

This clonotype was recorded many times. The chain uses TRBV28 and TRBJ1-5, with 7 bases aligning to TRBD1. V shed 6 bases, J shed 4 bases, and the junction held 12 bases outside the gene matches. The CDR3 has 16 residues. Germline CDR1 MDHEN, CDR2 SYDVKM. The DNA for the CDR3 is TGTGCCAGCAGCAGTATCGACAGGGCGTCAAATCAGCCCCAGCATTTT. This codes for CASSSIDRASNQPQHF.

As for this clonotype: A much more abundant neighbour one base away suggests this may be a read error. The CDR3 loop reads CSVVLAVNGQFF. CDR3 bases: TGCAGCGTTGTGCTAGCCGTCAATGGGCAGTTCTTC. The chain is built from TRBV29-1 and TRBJ2-1; tentatively, D is TRBD2 (5 bases). CDR1 and CDR2 from the germline V gene are SQVTM and ANQGSEA. This CDR3 has 12 residues.

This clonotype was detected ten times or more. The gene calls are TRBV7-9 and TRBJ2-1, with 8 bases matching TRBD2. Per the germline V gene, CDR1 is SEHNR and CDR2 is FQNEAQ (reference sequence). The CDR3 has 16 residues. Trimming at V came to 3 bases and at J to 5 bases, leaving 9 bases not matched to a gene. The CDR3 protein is CASSFSPGLGDNEQFF. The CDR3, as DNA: TGTGCCAGCAGCTTTTCCCCGGGACTAGGGGACAATGAGCAGTTCTTC. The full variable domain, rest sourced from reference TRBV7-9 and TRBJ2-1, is DTGVSQNPRHKITKRGQNVTFRCDPISEHNRLYWYRQTLGQGPEFLTYFQNEAQLEKSRLLSDRFSAERPKGSFSTLEIQRTEQGDSAMYLCASSFSPGLGDNEQFFGPGTRLTVL.

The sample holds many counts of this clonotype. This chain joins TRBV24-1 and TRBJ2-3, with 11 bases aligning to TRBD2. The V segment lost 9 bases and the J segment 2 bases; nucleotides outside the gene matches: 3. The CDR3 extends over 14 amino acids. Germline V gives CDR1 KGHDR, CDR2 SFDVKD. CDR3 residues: CATGTSGNTDTQYF. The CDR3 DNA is TGTGCCACCGGGACTAGCGGTAACACAGATACGCAGTATTTT.

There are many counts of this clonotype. As DNA, the CDR3 is TGTGCCAGCAGCTTAGGACTAGCGGGAGAAGACACAGATACGCAGTATTTT. Translated: CASSLGLAGEDTDTQYF. The chain joins TRBV7-2 to TRBJ2-3, with 12 bases lining up with TRBD2. V gave up 1 base and J gave up 2 bases; unmatched junction bases: 4. The CDR3 has 17 amino acids. Germline V lookup: CDR1 SGHTA, CDR2 FQGNSA.

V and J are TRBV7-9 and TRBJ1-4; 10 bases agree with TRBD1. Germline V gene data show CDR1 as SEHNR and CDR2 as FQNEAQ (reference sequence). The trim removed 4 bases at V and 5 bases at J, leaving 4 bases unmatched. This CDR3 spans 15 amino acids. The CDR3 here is CASSSRGQGNEKLFF. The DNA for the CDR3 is TGTGCCAGCAGCTCACGGGGACAGGGGAATGAAAAACTGTTTTTT.